The 22 T cell receptor beta chains listed next were all sequenced from one sample in a study of T cell responses to AZD1222 COVID-19 vaccine (TCRdb year 2021). This specimen's time point label, per the study, means: baseline before first vaccination. The library was built by means of the immunoSEQ multiplex PCR assay. This is the immuneACCESS table as TCRdb keeps it, with only in-frame sequences that have V and J called. A part of the clones is gone; compared with another copy, unresolved V genes explain less than half, and the rest is unexplained. Across this sample there are 90,000 to 120,000 clones, with roughly 84% seen only once. The ten largest clonotypes hold 2.5% to 4% of the sample. Material: peripheral blood, obtained on day 0 of AZD1222 vaccination. Receptors originate from an adult in good health.

This rearrangement joins TRBV3-1 (or the pseudogene TRBV3-2) to TRBJ2-6; D gene unclear. Germline V gene lookup returns CDR1 LGHDT and CDR2 YNNKEL (reference sequence). The CDR3 contains 15 residues. V gave up 0 bases and J gave up 0 bases, with 3 bases separating them. CDR3 DNA: TGTGCCAGCAGCCAAGACATCTCTGGGGCCAACGTCCTGACTTTC. This translates into CASSQDISGANVLTF.

The chain uses TRBV4-1 and TRBJ1-2; unclear D gene. Trimming pared 2 bases from V and 6 bases from J, leaving 16 bases between. The CDR3 has 15 amino acids. The germline V gene encodes CDR1 MGHRA and CDR2 YSYEKL. In DNA, the CDR3 is TGCGCCAGCAGCCAACTCCTAACGCGTTTAGATGGCTACACCTTC. Translated, it gives CASSQLLTRLDGYTF.

V and J are TRBV9 and TRBJ1-3; 8 bases align to TRBD1. Germline CDR1 reads SGDLS; CDR2 reads YYNGEE. The CDR3 extends over 15 amino acids. V lost 7 bases, J lost 0 bases, and 6 bases stayed unmatched. In nucleotides, the CDR3 is TGTGCCAGCCGGGACAGGCCCGGCTCTGGAAACACCATATATTTT. Residues: CASRDRPGSGNTIYF.

V gene TRBV6-5 combines with J gene TRBJ1-6; possibly TRBD1 for D (5 bases). Germline V gene data show CDR1 as MNHEY and CDR2 as SVGAGI. V lost 2 bases to trimming and J lost 6 bases, with 5 bases between them. This CDR3 region has 13 residues. This CDR3 is CASSYDSNSPLHF. CDR3 DNA: TGTGCCAGCAGTTACGACAGTAATTCACCCCTCCACTTT.

The chain employs TRBV24-1 and TRBJ1-4; D is undetermined. Trimming removed 0 bases at V and 4 bases at J, with 8 bases between. This CDR3 contains 15 residues. Germline V CDR1 and CDR2: KGHDR, SFDVKD. The CDR3 bases are TGTGCCACCAGTGATTTGGAACAGCATAATGAAAAACTGTTTTTT. Translating gives CATSDLEQHNEKLFF.

The rearrangement joins TRBV4-2 to TRBJ1-4, with D unresolved. The CDR3 spans 13 residues. Germline V lookup: CDR1 LGHNA, CDR2 YNFKEQ. V gave up 1 base and J gave up 7 bases, with 7 bases separating them. The CDR3 DNA sequence: TGTGCCAGCAGCCAAGTTGAGTCTGAAAAACTGTTTTTT. Translated, it gives CASSQVESEKLFF.

V gene TRBV7-2 combines with J gene TRBJ2-3; maybe TRBD2 (6 bases). This CDR3 spans 14 amino acids. The V and J ends lost 1 base and 3 bases respectively, with 8 bases between them. Germline CDR1 SGHTA, CDR2 FQGNSA. CDR3 coding DNA: TGTGCCAGCAGCTTAGGGGCGGGGACAGATACGCAGTATTTT. Protein sequence: CASSLGAGTDTQYF.

This chain uses TRBV6-5 with TRBJ1-3; D is perhaps TRBD1 (5 bases). Trimming took 5 bases from V and 2 from J, leaving 13 bases between them. The CDR3 consists of 15 residues. Germline V gene sequence: CDR1 MNHEY, CDR2 SVGAGI. The CDR3 sequence: CASSPHRDAGNTIYF. DNA for the CDR3: TGTGCCAGCAGTCCACACCGGGACGCTGGAAACACCATATATTTT.

This clone was seen once. This chain joins TRBV6-4 and TRBJ1-1, with a weak D call TRBD1 (5 bases). The germline V gene encodes CDR1 MRHNA and CDR2 SNTAGT. The V end lost 2 bases, the J end lost 7 bases, and 8 bases lay between the germline ends. The CDR3 runs 12 residues. CDR3 protein: CASSDDSREAFF. CDR3 in DNA: TGTGCCAGCAGTGACGACAGTCGTGAAGCTTTCTTT.

The rearrangement joins TRBV6-5 to TRBJ1-5; 7 bases are a match to TRBD1. The CDR3 length is 14 residues. The germline gives CDR1 MNHEY, CDR2 SVGAGI. Germline trimming cut 6 bases from V and 2 bases from J; bases unmatched to any gene: 4. The CDR3 coding sequence is TGTGCCAGCAGGACAACAGGGGGCAATCAGCCCCAGCATTTT. As protein: CASRTTGGNQPQHF.

This chain uses TRBV28 with TRBJ2-3; a weak D match, TRBD1 (6 bases). The germline V gene has CDR1 MDHEN and CDR2 SYDVKM. The CDR3 is 14 residues long. V lost 8 bases and J lost 1, with 13 bases in between. This CDR3 is CASATGSGTDTQYF. The CDR3 nucleotides read TGTGCCAGCGCAACAGGGTCGGGCACAGATACGCAGTATTTT.

The gene calls are TRBV6-5 and TRBJ2-2, with D perhaps TRBD1 (6 bases). The germline CDR1 and CDR2 sequences are MNHEY and SVGAGI. V was trimmed by 4 bases and J by 6 bases, leaving 15 bases between them. This CDR3 region has 15 residues. CDR3 protein: CASSSLGGLSGELFF. CDR3 in DNA: TGTGCCAGCAGTTCCTTAGGGGGTTTATCCGGGGAGCTGTTTTTT.

The chain links TRBV5-4 to TRBJ2-1; 10 bases line up with TRBD2. The CDR3 covers 13 residues. Trimming cost V 7 bases and J 4 bases; bases outside gene matches: 2. Germline lookup yields CDR1 SGHNT and CDR2 YYREEE (reference sequence). For the CDR3, the DNA is TGTGCCAGCCTAGCGGGGGAGTACAATGAGCAGTTCTTC. It translates to CASLAGEYNEQFF.

This chain connects TRBV5-4 to TRBJ1-3, with D perhaps TRBD1 (6 bases). Per germline, CDR1 SGHNT and CDR2 YYREEE (reference sequence). V was clipped by 4 bases and J by 1 base, with 15 bases between them. The CDR3 extends over 16 amino acids. CDR3 DNA sequence: TGTGCCAGCAGCCAGGGACACGAACCATCTGGAAACACCATATATTTT. Its protein is CASSQGHEPSGNTIYF.

The chain uses TRBV4-3 and TRBJ2-2; D uncertain. The V end lost 2 bases, the J end lost 6 bases, and 13 bases lay between the germline ends. The CDR3 covers 15 residues. Germline V CDR1 and CDR2: LGHNA, YSLEER. The DNA for the CDR3 is TGCGCCAGCAGCCAATCGAGCACGGCTCCCGGGGAGCTGTTTTTT. Protein product: CASSQSSTAPGELFF.

In its sample, this clone ranks as medium-sized. The sample holds other DNA sequences that translate to the same CDR3. CDR3 nucleotides: TGTGCCACCAGTGACGGGACTAGCGGCTACGAGCAGTACTTC. This codes for CATSDGTSGYEQYF. V gene TRBV24-1 combines with J gene TRBJ2-7; TRBD2 matches 11 bases. Trimming cost V 4 bases and J 3 bases; bases outside gene matches: 1. Germline V gene lookup returns CDR1 KGHDR and CDR2 SFDVKD. CDR3 length equals 14 residues.

The chain is built from TRBV24-1 and TRBJ2-2, with 12 positions matching TRBD2. V lost 5 bases, J lost 4 bases, and 7 bases stayed unmatched. The V gene's germline CDR1 is KGHDR and CDR2 SFDVKD. The CDR3 has 17 residues. This CDR3 reads CATSVSSGGAGTGELFF. DNA of the CDR3: TGTGCCACCAGTGTGTCTAGCGGGGGGGCGGGCACCGGGGAGCTGTTTTTT.

This rearrangement joins TRBV5-1 to TRBJ1-3; D perhaps matches TRBD1 (6 bases). CDR3 length equals 16 residues. V lost 3 bases, J lost 4 bases, and 17 bases lay in between. The germline CDR1 and CDR2 sequences are SGHRS and YFSETQ. CDR3 residues: CASSSDVGGAGNTIYF. The CDR3 DNA sequence: TGCGCCAGCAGCTCGGATGTGGGGGGCGCCGGAAACACCATATATTTT. Full variable domain (missing parts from reference TRBV5-1 and TRBJ1-3): KAGVTQTPRYLIKTRGQQVTLSCSPISGHRSVSWYQQTPGQGLQFLFEYFSETQRNKGNFPGRFSGRQFSNSRSEMNVSTLELGDSALYLCASSSDVGGAGNTIYFGEGSWLTVV.

The V and J genes are TRBV11-2 and TRBJ2-5; D is unresolved. Germline V lookup: CDR1 SGHAT, CDR2 FQNNGV. Trimming removed 1 base at V and 5 bases at J, with 5 bases between. The CDR3 contains 12 residues. CDR3 protein: CASSLAWETQYF. Here the CDR3 DNA reads TGTGCCAGCAGCTTAGCGTGGGAGACCCAGTACTTC.

The chain links TRBV28 to TRBJ2-3; perhaps D is TRBD1 or TRBD2 (5 bases each). Germline CDR1 MDHEN, CDR2 SYDVKM. The ends were cut back, 8 bases at V and 2 bases at J, with 17 bases in the middle. CDR3 length: 15 residues. CDR3 loop: CASPPPGPTTDTQYF. The CDR3 region has the DNA TGTGCCAGCCCCCCCCCGGGACCTACCACAGATACGCAGTATTTT.

This chain links TRBV28 with TRBJ1-2; 11 nucleotides align to TRBD1. Germline V gene sequence: CDR1 MDHEN, CDR2 SYDVKM. CDR3 length: 14 amino acids. V lost 5 bases, J lost 12 bases, and 11 bases stayed unmatched. CDR3 DNA: TGTGCCAGCAGTAGGGGGACAGGGGGGCTCAGGAACACCTTC. It translates to CASSRGTGGLRNTF.

The chain combines TRBV5-4 with TRBJ1-2; no definite D call. The V end was cut by 4 bases, the J end by 2 bases, with 12 bases between. Germline CDR1 and CDR2: SGHNT and YYREEE (reference sequence). The CDR3 covers 14 residues. CDR3 DNA sequence: TGTGCCAGCAGCCCTAGGACGGGGAACTATGGCTACACCTTC. This sequence encodes CASSPRTGNYGYTF.